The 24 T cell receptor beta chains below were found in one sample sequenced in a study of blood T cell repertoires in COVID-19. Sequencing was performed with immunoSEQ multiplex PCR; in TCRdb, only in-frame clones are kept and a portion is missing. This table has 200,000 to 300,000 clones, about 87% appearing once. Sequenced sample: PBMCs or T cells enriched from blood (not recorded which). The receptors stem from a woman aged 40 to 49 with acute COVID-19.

This chain's CDR3 is CASSFPLAGSSYNEQFF. In DNA, the CDR3 is TGTGCCAGCAGCTTTCCCCTAGCGGGGAGCTCCTACAATGAGCAGTTCTTC. The chain recombines TRBV5-4 with TRBJ2-1; 9 bases are a match to TRBD2. Trimming took 2 bases from V and 0 from J; bases not matched to a gene: 6. CDR1 SGHNT and CDR2 YYREEE come from the germline V gene (reference sequence). This CDR3 comprises 17 residues.

CDR3 in amino acids: CAAEPGTGAYEQYF. Written as DNA, the CDR3 is TGTGCCGCCGAACCCGGGACAGGGGCATACGAGCAGTACTTC. The gene calls are TRBV10-3 and TRBJ2-7; 10 bases map to TRBD1. In germline, CDR1 is ENHRY, CDR2 SYGVKD. Trimming removed 11 bases from V and 4 bases from J; junction bases left unmatched: 11. The CDR3 loop spans 14 amino acids.

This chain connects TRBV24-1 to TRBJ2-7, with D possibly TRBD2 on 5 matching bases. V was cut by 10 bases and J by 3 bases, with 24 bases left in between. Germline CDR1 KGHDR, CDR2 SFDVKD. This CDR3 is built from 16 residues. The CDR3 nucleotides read TGTGCCACAAAACTAGATTCGGCTACCCCTCGCTACGAGCAGTACGTC. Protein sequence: CATKLDSATPRYEQYV.

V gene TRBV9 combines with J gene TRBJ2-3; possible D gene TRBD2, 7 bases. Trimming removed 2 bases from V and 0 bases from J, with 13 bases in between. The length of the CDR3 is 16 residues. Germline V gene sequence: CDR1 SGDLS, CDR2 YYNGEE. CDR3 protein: CASSVTAGASTDTQYF. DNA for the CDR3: TGTGCCAGCAGCGTTACCGCGGGGGCTAGCACAGATACGCAGTATTTT.

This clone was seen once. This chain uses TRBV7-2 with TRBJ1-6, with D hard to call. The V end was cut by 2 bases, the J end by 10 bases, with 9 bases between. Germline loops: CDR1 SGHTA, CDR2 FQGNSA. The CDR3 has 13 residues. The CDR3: CASSLSRGSPLHF. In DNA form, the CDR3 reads TGTGCCAGCAGCTTAAGCCGGGGATCACCCCTCCACTTT.

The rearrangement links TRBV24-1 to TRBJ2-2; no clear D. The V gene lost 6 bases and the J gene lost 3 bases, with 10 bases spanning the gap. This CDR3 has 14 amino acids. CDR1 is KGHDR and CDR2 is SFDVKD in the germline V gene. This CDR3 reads CATSLPRDTGELFF. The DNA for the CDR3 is TGTGCCACCAGTCTTCCGAGAGACACCGGGGAGCTGTTTTTT.

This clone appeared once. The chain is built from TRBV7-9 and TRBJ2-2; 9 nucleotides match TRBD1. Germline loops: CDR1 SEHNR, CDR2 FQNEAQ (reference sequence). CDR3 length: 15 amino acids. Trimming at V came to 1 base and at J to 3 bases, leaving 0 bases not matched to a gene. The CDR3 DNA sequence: TGTGCCAGCAGCTTAGGGACAGGGGACACCGGGGAGCTGTTTTTT. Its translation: CASSLGTGDTGELFF. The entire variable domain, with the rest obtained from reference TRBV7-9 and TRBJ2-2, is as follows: DTGVSQNPRHKITKRGQNVTFRCDPISEHNRLYWYRQTLGQGPEFLTYFQNEAQLEKSRLLSDRFSAERPKGSFSTLEIQRTEQGDSAMYLCASSLGTGDTGELFFGEGSRLTVL.

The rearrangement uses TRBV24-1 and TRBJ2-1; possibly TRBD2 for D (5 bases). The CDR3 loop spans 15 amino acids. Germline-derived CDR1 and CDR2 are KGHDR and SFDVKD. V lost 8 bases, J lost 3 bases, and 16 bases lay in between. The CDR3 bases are TGTGCCACCATTTCTTCCGGGATATACTACAATGAGCAGTTCTTC. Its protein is CATISSGIYYNEQFF.

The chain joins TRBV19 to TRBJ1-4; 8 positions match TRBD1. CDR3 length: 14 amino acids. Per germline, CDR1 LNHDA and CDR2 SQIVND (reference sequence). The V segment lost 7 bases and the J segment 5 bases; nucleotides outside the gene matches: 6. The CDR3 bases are TGTGCCAGTACCTTACAGGGGGGCAATGAAAAACTGTTTTTT. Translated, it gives CASTLQGGNEKLFF.

CDR3 nucleotide sequence: TGTGCCAGCTCACCACAGACAGGGTCGGGAAACACCATATATTTT. This encodes CASSPQTGSGNTIYF. The chain joins TRBV18 to TRBJ1-3; 7 bases map to TRBD1. This CDR3 comprises 15 residues. Per germline, CDR1 KGHSH and CDR2 LQKENI. V dropped 1 base and J dropped 4; count of bases not matched to a gene: 4.

This CDR3 is CASSWTDLNYGYTF. The CDR3 region has the DNA TGTGCCAGCTCCTGGACAGACTTAAACTATGGCTACACCTTC. The rearrangement links TRBV6-5 to TRBJ1-2; weak D call: TRBD1 (6 bases). The CDR3 has 14 amino acids. Trimming removed 8 bases from V and 2 bases from J, with 15 bases in between. Per the germline V gene, CDR1 is MNHEY and CDR2 is SVGAGI.

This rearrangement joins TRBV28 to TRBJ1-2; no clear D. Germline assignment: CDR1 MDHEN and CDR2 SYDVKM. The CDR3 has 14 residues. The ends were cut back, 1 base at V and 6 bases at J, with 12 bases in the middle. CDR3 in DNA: TGTGCCAGCAGTTTATCCCCAAGCCGGGATGGCTACACCTTC. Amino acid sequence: CASSLSPSRDGYTF.

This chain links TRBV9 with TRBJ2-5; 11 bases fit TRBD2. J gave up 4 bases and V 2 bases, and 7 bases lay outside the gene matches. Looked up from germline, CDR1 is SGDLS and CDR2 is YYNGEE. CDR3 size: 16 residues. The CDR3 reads CASSVTSGVSGETQYF. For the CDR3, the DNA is TGTGCCAGCAGCGTGACTAGCGGGGTGTCAGGAGAGACCCAGTACTTC.

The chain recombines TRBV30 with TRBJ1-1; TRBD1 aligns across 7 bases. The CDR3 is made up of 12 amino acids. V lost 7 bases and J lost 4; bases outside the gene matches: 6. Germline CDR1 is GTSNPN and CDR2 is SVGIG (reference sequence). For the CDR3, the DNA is TGTGCCTTGAACAGGGGTGGCACTGAAGCTTTCTTT. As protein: CALNRGGTEAFF.

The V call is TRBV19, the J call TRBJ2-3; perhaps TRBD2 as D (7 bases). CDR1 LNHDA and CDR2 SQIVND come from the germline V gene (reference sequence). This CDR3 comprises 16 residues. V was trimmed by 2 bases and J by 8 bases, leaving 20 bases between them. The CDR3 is CASSIRSGQGKVTQYF. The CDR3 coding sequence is TGTGCCAGTAGTATACGTAGCGGGCAGGGGAAAGTTACGCAGTATTTT.

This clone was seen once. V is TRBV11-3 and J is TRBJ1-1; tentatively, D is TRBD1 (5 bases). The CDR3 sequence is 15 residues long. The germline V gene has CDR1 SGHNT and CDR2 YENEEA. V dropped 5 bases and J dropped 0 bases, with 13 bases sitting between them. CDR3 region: CASSATGVMNTEAFF. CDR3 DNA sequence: TGTGCCAGCAGCGCTACAGGTGTGATGAACACTGAAGCTTTCTTT. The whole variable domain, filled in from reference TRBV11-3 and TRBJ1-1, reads EAGVVQSPRYKIIEKKQPVAFWCNPISGHNTLYWYLQNLGQGPELLIRYENEEAVDDSQLPKDRFSAERLKGVDSTLKIQPAELGDSAVYLCASSATGVMNTEAFFGQGTRLTVV.

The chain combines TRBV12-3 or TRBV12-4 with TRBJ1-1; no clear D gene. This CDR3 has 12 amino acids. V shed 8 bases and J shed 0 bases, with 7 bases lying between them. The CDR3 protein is CASGKLNTEAFF. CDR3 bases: TGTGCCAGCGGTAAGCTGAACACTGAAGCTTTCTTT.

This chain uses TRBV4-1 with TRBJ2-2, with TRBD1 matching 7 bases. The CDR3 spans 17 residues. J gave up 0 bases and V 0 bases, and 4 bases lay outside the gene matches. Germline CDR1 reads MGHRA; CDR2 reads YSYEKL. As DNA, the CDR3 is TGCGCCAGCAGCCAAGATAGGGGGCTGGCGAACACCGGGGAGCTGTTTTTT. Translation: CASSQDRGLANTGELFF.

CDR3 nucleotides: TGTGCCTGGACCCGACAGGGAAGCACTGAAGCTTTCTTT. This encodes CAWTRQGSTEAFF. This chain connects TRBV30 to TRBJ1-1; 7 nucleotides line up with TRBD1. Germline CDR1 reads GTSNPN; CDR2 reads SVGIG (reference sequence). V dropped 4 bases and J dropped 4; count of bases not matched to a gene: 6. The CDR3 is 13 residues long.

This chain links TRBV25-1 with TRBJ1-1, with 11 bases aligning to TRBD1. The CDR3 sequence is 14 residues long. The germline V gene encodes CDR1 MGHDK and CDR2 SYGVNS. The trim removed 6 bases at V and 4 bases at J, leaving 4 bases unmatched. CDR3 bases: TGTGCCAGCAGAGGACAGGGGGCTTCCACTGAAGCTTTCTTT. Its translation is CASRGQGASTEAFF.

The CDR3: CASSPGLSSYEQYF. For the CDR3, the DNA is TGTGCCAGCTCACCTGGCCTTTCCTCCTACGAGCAGTACTTC. V is TRBV18 and J is TRBJ2-7; D unclear. In germline, CDR1 is KGHSH, CDR2 LQKENI. This CDR3 is built from 14 residues. V was shortened by 3 bases and J by 0 bases, with 9 bases between the two germline ends.

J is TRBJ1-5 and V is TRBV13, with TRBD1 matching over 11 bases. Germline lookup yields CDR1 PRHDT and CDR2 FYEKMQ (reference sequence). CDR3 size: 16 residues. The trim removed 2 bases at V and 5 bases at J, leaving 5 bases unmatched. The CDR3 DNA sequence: TGTGCCAGCAGCTTACGGACAGGGGGCCCTTATCAGCCCCAGCATTTT. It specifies CASSLRTGGPYQPQHF.

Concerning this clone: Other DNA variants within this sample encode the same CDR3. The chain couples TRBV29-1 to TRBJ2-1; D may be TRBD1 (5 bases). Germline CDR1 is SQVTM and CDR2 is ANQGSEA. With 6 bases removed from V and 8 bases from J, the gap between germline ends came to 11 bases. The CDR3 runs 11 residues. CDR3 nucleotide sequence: TGCAGCGTGGAACTCAGGGATGAGCAGTTCTTC. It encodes CSVELRDEQFF.

This CDR3 reads CAIRQTTGGDSPLHF. The DNA of the CDR3 is TGTGCCATCAGACAGACGACAGGGGGGGACTCACCCCTCCACTTT. The chain combines TRBV10-3 with TRBJ1-6; 9 nucleotides line up with TRBD1. The CDR3 extends over 15 amino acids. After removal of 6 bases from V and 10 bases from J, the junction contained 10 bases not matched to a gene. Germline CDR1 is ENHRY and CDR2 is SYGVKD.